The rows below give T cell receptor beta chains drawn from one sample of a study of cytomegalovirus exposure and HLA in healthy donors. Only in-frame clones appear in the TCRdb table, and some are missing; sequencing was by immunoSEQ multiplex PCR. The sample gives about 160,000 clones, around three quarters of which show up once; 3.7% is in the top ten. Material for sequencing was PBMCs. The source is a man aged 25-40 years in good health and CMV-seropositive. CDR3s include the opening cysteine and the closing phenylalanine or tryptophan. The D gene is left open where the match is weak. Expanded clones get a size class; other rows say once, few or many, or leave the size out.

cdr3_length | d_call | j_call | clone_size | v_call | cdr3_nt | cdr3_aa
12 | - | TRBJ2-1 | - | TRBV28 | TGTGCCAGCAGTTTTAGAGGACAGAAGGAGTTCTTC | CASSFRGQKEFF
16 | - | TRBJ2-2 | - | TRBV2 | TGTGCCAGCAGTGAATCTGGCGGGATGAACACCGGGGAGCTGTTTTTT | CASSESGGMNTGELFF
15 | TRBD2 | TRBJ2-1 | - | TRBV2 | TGTGCCAGCAGTGAAGGGGGACTAGCGGGGGTGGGGCAGTTCTTC | CASSEGGLAGVGQFF
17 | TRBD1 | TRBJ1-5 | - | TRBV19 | TGTGCCAGTAGTAGGAGGGGACAGGGGCCTACAAATCAGCCCCAGCATTTT | CASSRRGQGPTNQPQHF
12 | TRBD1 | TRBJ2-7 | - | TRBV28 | TGTGCCACCCGACAGGGGACCTACGAGCAGTACTTC | CATRQGTYEQYF
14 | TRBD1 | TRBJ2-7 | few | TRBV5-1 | TGCGCCAGCAGCTTGGGGGACAGGGTGACCGAGCAGTACTTC | CASSLGDRVTEQYF
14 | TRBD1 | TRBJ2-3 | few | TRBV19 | TGTGCCAGTAGCGACAGGGGGGGCACAGATACGCAGTATTTT | CASSDRGGTDTQYF
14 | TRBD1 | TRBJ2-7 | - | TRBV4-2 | TGTGCCAGCAGCCCCAATGGACAGGGCTACGAGCAGTACTTC | CASSPNGQGYEQYF
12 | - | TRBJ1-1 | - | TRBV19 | TGTGCCAGTAGGAGGACAGACACTGAAGCTTTCTTT | CASRRTDTEAFF
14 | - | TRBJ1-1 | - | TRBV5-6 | TGTGCCAGCATCCTAACAGGGAGCTACACTGAAGCTTTCTTT | CASILTGSYTEAFF
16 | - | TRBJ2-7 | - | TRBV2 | TGTGCCAGCAGGGAACGGAAAACTGACAAGTCCTACGAGCAGTACTTC | CASRERKTDKSYEQYF
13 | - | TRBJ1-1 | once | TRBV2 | TGTGCCAGCGGGAGGAGGGCCGAGGGTGAAGCTTTCTTT | CASGRRAEGEAFF
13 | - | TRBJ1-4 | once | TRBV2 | TGTGCCAGCAGCCTCCAGGGTTACGAAAAACTGTTTTTT | CASSLQGYEKLFF
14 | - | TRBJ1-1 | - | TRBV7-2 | TGTGCCAGCAGCTTAAGGGAGGCGAACACTGAAGCTTTCTTT | CASSLREANTEAFF
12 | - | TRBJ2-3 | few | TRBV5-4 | TGTGCCAGCAGCCCAAGCACAGATACGCAGTATTTT | CASSPSTDTQYF
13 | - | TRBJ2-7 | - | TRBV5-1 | TGCGCCAGCAGCTTGGATGGGGCTTACGAGCAGTACTTC | CASSLDGAYEQYF
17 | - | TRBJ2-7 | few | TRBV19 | TGTGCCAGTAGTATGGACACAGGGCTAATCCACTCCTACGAGCAGTACTTC | CASSMDTGLIHSYEQYF
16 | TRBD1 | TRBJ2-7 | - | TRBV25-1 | TGTGCCAGCAGTGAGGGCCGGGACAGGGCCCTGAACGAGCAGTACTTC | CASSEGRDRALNEQYF
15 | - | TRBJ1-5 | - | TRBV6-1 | TGTGCCAGCAGTACCTCGGGAAATAGCAATCAGCCCCAGCATTTT | CASSTSGNSNQPQHF
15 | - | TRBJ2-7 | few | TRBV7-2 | TGTGCCAGCAGCTTAGGAGACAGCCGTGCCCTCGAGCAGTACTTC | CASSLGDSRALEQYF
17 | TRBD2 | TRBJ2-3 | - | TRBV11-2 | TGTGCCAGCAGTGCGAACTTGGGGCGGGGGTTCGAGGATACGCAGTATTTT | CASSANLGRGFEDTQYF
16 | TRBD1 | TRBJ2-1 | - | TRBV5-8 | TGTGCCAGCAGCTCCCTTAGGGGGCGTACCTACAATGAGCAGTTCTTC | CASSSLRGRTYNEQFF
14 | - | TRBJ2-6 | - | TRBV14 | TGTGCCAGCAGCCAACAATCTGGGGCCAACGTCCTGACTTTC | CASSQQSGANVLTF
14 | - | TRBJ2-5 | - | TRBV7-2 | TGTGCCAGCGTTGACAGCCAGGGGCATGAGACCCAGTACTTC | CASVDSQGHETQYF
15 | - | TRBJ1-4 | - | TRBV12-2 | TGTGCAAGTCGCCCAGCAGGGACAGGGAACGAAAAACTGTTTTTT | CASRPAGTGNEKLFF
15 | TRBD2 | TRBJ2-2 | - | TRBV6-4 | TGTGCCAGCAGTCCGGGGGGGCCGGGCACCGGGGAGCTGTTTTTT | CASSPGGPGTGELFF
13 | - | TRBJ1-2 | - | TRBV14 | TGTGCCAGCAGCCAGATTAGACGAGGGGGCTACACCTTC | CASSQIRRGGYTF
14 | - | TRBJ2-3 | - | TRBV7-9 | TGTGCCAGCAGCTTGATCGGGGACACAGATACGCAGTATTTT | CASSLIGDTDTQYF
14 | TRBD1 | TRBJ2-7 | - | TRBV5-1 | TGCGCCAGCAGCTTGAGAGACAGGGGGCTTGAGCAGTACTTC | CASSLRDRGLEQYF
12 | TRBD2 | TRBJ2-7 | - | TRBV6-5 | TGTGCCAGCAGCCTCGGGGGGGTTGAGCAGTACTTC | CASSLGGVEQYF
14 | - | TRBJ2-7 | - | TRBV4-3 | TGCGCCAGCAGCCAATCAAGATGGACTTACGAGCAGTACTTC | CASSQSRWTYEQYF
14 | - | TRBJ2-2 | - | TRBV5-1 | TGCGCCAGCAGCTTAGCACCGAACACCGGGGAGCTGTTTTTT | CASSLAPNTGELFF
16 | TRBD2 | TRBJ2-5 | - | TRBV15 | TGTGCCACCAGCAGGGCACGTGGACTAGGAGAAGAGACCCAGTACTTC | CATSRARGLGEETQYF
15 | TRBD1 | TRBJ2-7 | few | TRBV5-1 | TGCGCCAGCAGCGAAATGGGACAGGGGGCCTACGAGCAGTACTTC | CASSEMGQGAYEQYF
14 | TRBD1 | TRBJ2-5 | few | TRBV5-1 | TGCGCCAGCAGCGGGACAGGGGGCAGAGAGACCCAGTACTTC | CASSGTGGRETQYF
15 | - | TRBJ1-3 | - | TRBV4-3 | TGCGCCAGCAGCCCACTAACAGGGACTGGAAACACCATATATTTT | CASSPLTGTGNTIYF
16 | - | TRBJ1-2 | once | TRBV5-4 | TGTGCCAGCAGCTTGGATATCAGAGGACATGGGAATGGCTACACCTTC | CASSLDIRGHGNGYTF
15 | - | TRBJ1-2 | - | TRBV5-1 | TGCGCCAGCAGCCGTAAATACACAGGGACTAGGGGCTACACCTTC | CASSRKYTGTRGYTF
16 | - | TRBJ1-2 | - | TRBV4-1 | TGCGCCAGCAGCCAAGATGCTCTCGGGGTAGCCTATGGCTACACCTTC | CASSQDALGVAYGYTF
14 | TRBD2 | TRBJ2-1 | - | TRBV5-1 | TGCGCCAGCAGCACCTCCGGGAGGTACAATGAGCAGTTCTTC | CASSTSGRYNEQFF
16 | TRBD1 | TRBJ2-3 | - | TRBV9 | TGTGCCAGCAGCGTAACCCCGGGACAGGGAACAGATACGCAGTATTTT | CASSVTPGQGTDTQYF